The TCR beta chain under discussion was sequenced for a study of blood T cells in healthy people across ages. A second roughly 7 to 11 cycle PCR used barcoded and J-beta primers. TCRdb fed the 5' RACE reads into MiXCR, producing one record per CDR3 protein. This table has 850,000 to 1,100,000 distinct CDR3 sequences, roughly two fifths appearing once. V lost 0 bases and J 5 bases, leaving 13 bases between the germline ends. Germline CDR1 reads DFQATT; CDR2 reads SNEGSKA (reference sequence). The CDR3 totals 15 residues. The sample comprised blood. This receptor was identified in a man between 18 and 29 years old in good health. The genes are TRBV20-1 and TRBJ1-4, with a weak D call TRBD1 (6 bases). The CDR3 here is CSARDLTGSNEKLFF. The CDR3 coding sequence is TGCAGTGCTAGAGATCTGACAGGCTCGAATGAAAAACTGTTTTTT.